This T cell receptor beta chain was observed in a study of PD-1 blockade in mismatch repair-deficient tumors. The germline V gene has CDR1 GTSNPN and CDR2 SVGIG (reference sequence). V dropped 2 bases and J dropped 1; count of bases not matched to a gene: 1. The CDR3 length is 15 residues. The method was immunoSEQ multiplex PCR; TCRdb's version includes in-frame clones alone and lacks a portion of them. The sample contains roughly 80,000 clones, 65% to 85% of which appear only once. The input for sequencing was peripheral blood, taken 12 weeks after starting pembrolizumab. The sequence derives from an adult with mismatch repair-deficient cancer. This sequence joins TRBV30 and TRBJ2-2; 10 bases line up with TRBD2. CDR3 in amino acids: CAWSRLAGNTGELFF. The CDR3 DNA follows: TGTGCCTGGAGTCGACTAGCGGGGAACACCGGGGAGCTGTTTTTT.